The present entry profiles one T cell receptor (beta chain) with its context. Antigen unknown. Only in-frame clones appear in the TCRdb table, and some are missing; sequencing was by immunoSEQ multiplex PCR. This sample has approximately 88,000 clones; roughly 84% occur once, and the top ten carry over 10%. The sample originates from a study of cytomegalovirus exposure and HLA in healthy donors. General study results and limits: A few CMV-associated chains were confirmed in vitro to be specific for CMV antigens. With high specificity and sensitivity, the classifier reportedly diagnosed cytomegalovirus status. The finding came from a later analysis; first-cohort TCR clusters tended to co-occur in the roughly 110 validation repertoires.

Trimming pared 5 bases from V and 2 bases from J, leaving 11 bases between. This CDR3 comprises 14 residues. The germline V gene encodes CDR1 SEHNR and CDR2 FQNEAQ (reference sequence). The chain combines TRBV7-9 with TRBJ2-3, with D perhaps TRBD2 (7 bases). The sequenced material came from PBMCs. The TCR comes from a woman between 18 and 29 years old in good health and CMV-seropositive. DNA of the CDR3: TGTGCCAGCAGCGCACGGGGGGCCACAGATACGCAGTATTTT. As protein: CASSARGATDTQYF.